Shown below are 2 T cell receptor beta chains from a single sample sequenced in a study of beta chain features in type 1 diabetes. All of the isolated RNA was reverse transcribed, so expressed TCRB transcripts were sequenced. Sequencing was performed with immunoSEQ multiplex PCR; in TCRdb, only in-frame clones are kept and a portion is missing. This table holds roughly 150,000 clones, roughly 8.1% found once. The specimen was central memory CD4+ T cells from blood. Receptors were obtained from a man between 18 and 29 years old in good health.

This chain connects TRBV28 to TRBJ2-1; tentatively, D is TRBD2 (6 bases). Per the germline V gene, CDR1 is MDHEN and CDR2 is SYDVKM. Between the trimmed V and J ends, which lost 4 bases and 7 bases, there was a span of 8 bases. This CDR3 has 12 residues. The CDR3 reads CASSSGVNEQFF. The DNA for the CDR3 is TGTGCCAGCAGTTCGGGGGTGAATGAGCAGTTCTTC.

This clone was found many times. In nucleotides, the CDR3 is TGTGCCAGCAGCTTGACAGGGGGAGGGTTGGTAGATACGCAGTATTTT. This gives the protein CASSLTGGGLVDTQYF. The chain joins TRBV7-2 to TRBJ2-3, with TRBD1 matching 9 bases. The V gene end was trimmed by 3 bases and the J gene end by 5 bases; junction bases not matched to a gene: 9. Germline V gene sequence: CDR1 SGHTA, CDR2 FQGNSA. The CDR3 totals 16 residues.